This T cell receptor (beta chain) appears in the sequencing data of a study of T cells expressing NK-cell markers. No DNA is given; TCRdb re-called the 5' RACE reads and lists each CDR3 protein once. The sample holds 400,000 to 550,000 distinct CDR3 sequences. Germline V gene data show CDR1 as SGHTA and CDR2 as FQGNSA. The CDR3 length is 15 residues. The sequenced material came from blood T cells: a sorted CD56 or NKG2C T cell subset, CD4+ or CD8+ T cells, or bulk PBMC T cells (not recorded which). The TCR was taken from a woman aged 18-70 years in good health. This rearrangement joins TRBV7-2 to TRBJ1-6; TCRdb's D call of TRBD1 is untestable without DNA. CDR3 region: CASSSKTGQTAPLHF.